What follows is one T cell receptor (beta chain) and its context. What this receptor recognizes is not known. No clone much larger than this one lies a single base away; base qualities are absent. This sample stems from a study of cytomegalovirus exposure and HLA in healthy donors (dated by TCRdb to about 2017). For the study in its entirety: In an earlier analysis of 587 of the donors, 250 to 300 Gb of sequence data and about 110 million unique TCR beta sequences from about 179 million T cells were reported. In a later genetic analysis, genome-wide SNP genotypes for about three fifths of the 666 donors were used, and that subset was treated as a discovery cohort. Among roughly 370 genotyped donors of the cohort, an average of roughly 240,000 unique TCR beta nucleotide sequences were sequenced per donor, around a sixth of them non-productive. The study aimed to test whether signatures of past pathogen exposure could be identified by cataloging public T cell receptors. An early release covering just under 650 HLA-typed donors comprised approximately 290 gigabases of sequencing data and some 79 million unique TCR sequences. The number of typed donors differed by locus: about 620-630 for A, B, C, DRB1 and DQB1; 500 to 550 for DQA1; fewer than 610 for DPA1; and roughly 470 for DPB1. The later analysis used no new phenotypic data to find candidate immune exposures, relying instead on TCR beta sequences and their occurrence across donors. A separate validation cohort of 100 to 150 different subjects was used in addition to the 666-subject first cohort. Donor age, sex, ethnicity and CMV serostatus were compiled together with the repertoire data. The genetic ancestry cluster associated with self-reported Caucasian donors included 80% to 90% of the roughly 380 genotyped donors. All discovery cohort repertoires had been generated using a single sequencing platform. The study used immunosequencing to profile the T cell repertoires of several hundred subjects and linked those repertoires to cytomegalovirus serostatus. HLA typing covered class I and class II loci at four-digit resolution. In an earlier analysis of 587 of the donors, high-throughput TCR beta sequencing was used to judge whether each TCR beta V gene segment behaved as functional or pseudogenic. In a later analysis, previously published TCR beta repertoires from more than 500 donors were re-analyzed and high-resolution HLA genotyping was added so that TCR occurrence patterns could be studied. Five DR-DQ haplotypes were treated as single units for association and clustering because of strong linkage in the cohort. To predict cytomegalovirus infection status, the study brought together high-throughput TCR immunosequencing, statistical association of individual TCRs with disease status, and machine learning. The research as a whole found: The authors suggested that the approach could potentially be extended to other disease states and immunological phenotypes. The presence/absence analyses assumed that sequencing depth was roughly uniform across donors, and that assumption may not be true. The only immune exposure information available for the cohort was CMV serostatus. The cohort was sequenced for TCR beta chains only, and without alpha or paired-chain data the features that could be detected were limited. In a later genetic analysis, a missense DCLRE1C variant was associated with V-gene and J-gene trimming of TCR beta chains, and the association was replicated in an independent cohort. Because some donors lacked HLA typing at each locus, the association tests relied only on the typed subset. In the study, some 180 TCR beta chains were listed as associated with cytomegalovirus. A further reported finding was that TCR beta sequences accurately predicted the HLA-A and HLA-B alleles for most subjects in the first cohort. A few of the identified cytomegalovirus-associated TCR beta chains were confirmed in vitro to be specific for cytomegalovirus antigens. Specific HLA alleles were associated with over 15,000 TCR beta sequences at a false discovery rate of 0.05 in a later analysis. In a later analysis, TCR association rates were found to vary across HLA loci, with the most associated TCRs seen for DRB1 alleles and the fewest for HLA-C alleles. In a later analysis, most CMV-associated TCR beta chains were found to appear HLA-restricted, with HLA associations seemingly driven largely by CMV exposure. The earlier analysis of around 600 of the donors excluded seventeen rarely observed V segments, including chromosome 9 orphons, because counts were too low. Strong co-occurrence of HLA alleles, especially DR and DQ, made assigning TCR associations to individual alleles difficult. Broadly in line with IMGT annotations, most TCR beta V segments showed up in productive rearrangements about 87% or about 30% of the time in an earlier analysis of 450 to 600 of the donors. In a later analysis, HLA-associated TCR beta chains showed more clonal expansion and lower generation probabilities than non-associated chains that were equally common. In both the original and validation cohorts, the classifier was reported to diagnose cytomegalovirus status with high specificity and sensitivity. Linkage disequilibrium might explain the correlated functional status among segregating V segments, but an unknown experimental factor could not be ruled out. Some IMGT-functional V segments, including TRBV6-2 and TRBV6-3, could not be distinguished by the 87-base-pair reads and were therefore excluded. Several of the top co-occurrence clusters appeared to be linked to parvovirus B19, influenza, CMV and Epstein-Barr virus, according to a later analysis. The sequencing pipeline was judged likely to have produced a cluster of highly shared sequence variants as a technical artifact. Across donors, most TCR sequences were observed very rarely, whereas some public TCRs were present in many individuals. In a later genetic analysis, fewer N-insertions in productive TCRs were reported among donors in an Asian-associated ancestry cluster than the approximately 670-donor mean.

The CDR3 starts with the cysteine, ends with the phenylalanine, and has 14 residues. Only the CDR3 portion is preserved as DNA: 42 bases, with reading frame beginning at the first base. Unmatched junction bases come to 2, with V trimmed by 5 bases and J by 1 base. The germline V gene (reference sequence) specifies SSHAT as CDR1 and FNYEAQ as CDR2. Library method: the immunoSEQ multiplex PCR assay. For the multiplex PCR, a mixture combining 60 forward primers for TCR Vbeta segments and 13 reverse primers for TCR Jbeta segments was used. The CDR3 region of rearranged TCR beta genes was amplified from genomic DNA by a multiplex PCR assay. The Illumina HiSeq System was used to sequence the amplified TCR beta libraries as 87-base-pair reads. Per the authors' processing: Across the 670 or so repertoires, a later analysis counted approximately 83 million unique TCR beta chains, 8.5 million to 12 million of which were shared by at least two donors. Raw reads were error-corrected and collapsed into unique sequences by a nearest-neighbor algorithm in which closely related sequences were merged to remove PCR and sequencing errors. CDR3 sequences were aligned to IMGT reference sequences to assign V, D and J gene segments. Each retained sequence needed at least a six-nucleotide match to both a V gene segment and a J gene segment. A rearrangement counted as productive if the CDR3 had no stop codons and remained in frame with V and J, and every other rearrangement counted as non-productive. CDR3 was defined according to IMGT convention as the region running from the second conserved V-encoded cysteine to the conserved J-encoded phenylalanine. In an earlier analysis of roughly 580 of the donors, sequences lacking an unambiguous match to a single V gene segment were excluded. In an earlier analysis of 587 of the donors, V segments were called functional above 56.7% productive rearrangements and were called segregating when the between-donor standard deviation exceeded 5%. A statistical classification framework was developed to diagnose cytomegalovirus status using the catalog of TCR beta chain sequences. V and J gene assignment, in a later analysis, came from comparing TCR nucleotide sequences with IMGT/GENE-DB human TR gene sequences. The TCRdist pipeline was used in a later analysis to assign CDR3 sequences and most-parsimonious VDJ recombination scenarios. In a later analysis, each TCR beta chain was defined by its CDR3 amino acid sequence together with its V-gene family, and reads lacking a unique V-gene family were excluded. In a later analysis, 500 to 650 highly shared, low-generation-probability nucleotide sequences were removed to address suspected cross-contamination and a sequencing artifact. A later analysis calculated a clonal expansion index for each public chain from normalized within-repertoire ranks of inferred template counts. A later analysis computed generation probabilities with a VDJ recombination model fitted to out-of-frame rearrangements, and checked the results against IGoR. In a later analysis, hypergeometric tests were used to score TCR-TCR, TCR-HLA and TCR-CMV co-occurrence, with a repertoire-size bias correction applied to TCR pairs. False discovery rates were estimated in a later analysis by permuting HLA or CMV assignments 20 times. In a later analysis, co-occurring TCRs were grouped with DBSCAN, and TCRdist sequence similarity was added when clustering was performed within HLA-allele-positive subsets. Repertoires with fewer than 30,000 or more than 120,000 public chains were left out of co-occurrence clustering, as were a handful of repertoires with anomalous nucleotide sharing. The clones in this table, taken by TCRdb from immuneACCESS, are in-frame only. Not every clone is retained; where verified, under half of the shortfall comes from an unresolved V gene, and the cause of the rest is unknown. V and J calls and clone size are those listed in that table; D and trimming were worked out from the DNA. This sample holds 150,000 to 200,000 clones; under 90% were observed only once. The top ten clonotypes cover about 7% of the sample.

The cohort consisted of 600 to 750 healthy bone marrow donors. Cohort members were all nominally healthy when sampled, although unrecorded immune exposures were likely present. The donor was CMV seropositive and belonged to the group of more than 250 seropositive cohort members. A peripheral blood sample was provided by each donor, and peripheral blood mononuclear cells were used for TCR beta sequencing. The Qiagen DNeasy Blood Extraction Kit was used to extract genomic DNA from the blood cell samples. Recombination linked TRBV7-7 to TRBJ2-3; a stretch of 8 junction bases matches TRBD1. The sequencing sample was made of PBMCs. The sequence was collected from a man aged 30-40 years in good health and CMV-seropositive. The base sequence is TGTGCCAGCAGCCCGGACAGGGGCACAGATACGCAGTATTTT. Its translation reads: CASSPDRGTDTQYF.